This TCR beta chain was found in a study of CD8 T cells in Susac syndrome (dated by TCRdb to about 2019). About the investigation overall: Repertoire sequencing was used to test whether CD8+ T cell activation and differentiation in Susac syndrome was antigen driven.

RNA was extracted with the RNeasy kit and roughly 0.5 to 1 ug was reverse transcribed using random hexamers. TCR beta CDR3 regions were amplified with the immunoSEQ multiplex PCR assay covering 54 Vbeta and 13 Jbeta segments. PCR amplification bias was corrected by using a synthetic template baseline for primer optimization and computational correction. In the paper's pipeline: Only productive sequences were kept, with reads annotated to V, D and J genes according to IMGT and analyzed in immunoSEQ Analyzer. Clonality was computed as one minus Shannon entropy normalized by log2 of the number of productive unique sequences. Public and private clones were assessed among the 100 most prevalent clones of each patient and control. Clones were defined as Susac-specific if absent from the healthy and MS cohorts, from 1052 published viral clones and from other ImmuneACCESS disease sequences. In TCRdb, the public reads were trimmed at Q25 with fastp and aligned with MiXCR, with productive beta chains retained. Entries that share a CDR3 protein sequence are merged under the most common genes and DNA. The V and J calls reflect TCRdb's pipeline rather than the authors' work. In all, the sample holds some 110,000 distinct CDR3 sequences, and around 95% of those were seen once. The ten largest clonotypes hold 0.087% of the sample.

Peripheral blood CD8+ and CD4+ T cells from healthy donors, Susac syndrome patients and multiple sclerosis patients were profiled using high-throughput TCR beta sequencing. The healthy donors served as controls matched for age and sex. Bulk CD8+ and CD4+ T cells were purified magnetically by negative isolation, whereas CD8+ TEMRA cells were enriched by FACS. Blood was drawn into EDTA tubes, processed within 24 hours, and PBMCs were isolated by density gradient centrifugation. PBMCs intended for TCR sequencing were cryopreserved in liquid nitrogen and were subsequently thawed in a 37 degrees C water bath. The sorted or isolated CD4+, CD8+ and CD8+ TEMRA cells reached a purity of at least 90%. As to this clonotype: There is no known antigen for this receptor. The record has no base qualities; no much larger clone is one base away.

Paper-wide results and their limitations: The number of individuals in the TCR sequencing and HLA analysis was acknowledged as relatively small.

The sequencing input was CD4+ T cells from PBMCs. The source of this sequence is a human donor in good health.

The CDR3 here reads CASRTGLGEQYF. The nucleotide sequence is given as TGTGCCAGCCGGACAGGACTGGGGGAGCAGTACTTC. The sequence joins TRBV6-1 to TRBJ2-7, and 7 bases in between align with TRBD1. Reading from cysteine to phenylalanine, the CDR3 counts 12 amino acids. The CDR3 DNA has 36 bases and is translated from base 1. After removal of 8 bases from V and 7 bases from J, the junction retains 8 bases not matched to a gene. In the germline V gene, CDR1 corresponds to MNHNS and CDR2 to SASEGT.